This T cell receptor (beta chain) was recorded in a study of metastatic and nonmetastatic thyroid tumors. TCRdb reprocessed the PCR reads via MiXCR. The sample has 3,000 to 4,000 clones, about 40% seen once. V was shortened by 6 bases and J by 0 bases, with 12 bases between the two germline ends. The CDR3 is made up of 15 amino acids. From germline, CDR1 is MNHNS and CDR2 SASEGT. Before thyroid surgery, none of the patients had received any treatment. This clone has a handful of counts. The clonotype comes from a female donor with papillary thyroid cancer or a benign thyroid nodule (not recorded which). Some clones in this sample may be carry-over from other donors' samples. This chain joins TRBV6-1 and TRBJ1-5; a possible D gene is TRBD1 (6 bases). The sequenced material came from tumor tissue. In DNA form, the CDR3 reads TGTGCCAGCAGCCGGGACACCTTTAGCAATCAGCCCCAGCATTTT. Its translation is CASSRDTFSNQPQHF.